This is a list of T cell receptor beta chains from one sample in a study of post-analysis software for immune sequencing data. Using its own MiXCR run on the PCR reads, TCRdb lists one record per CDR3 protein. The repertoire holds roughly 430,000 distinct CDR3 sequences, approximately 37% seen once, with 7.6% in the top ten. Sequencing was done on a sample of blood. The receptors here all came from a girl aged 2 to 10 with multiple sclerosis. The CDR3 runs from the conserved cysteine through the conserved F or W. Fields, in order: V gene, J gene, D gene, clone size, CDR3 protein, CDR3 DNA. D genes are given only for firm matches. Clone size is shown for a subset of rows, as once, few, many or a class of expanded clone.

TRBV6-2/TRBV6-3	TRBJ2-1	.	.	CASSLTFGEQFF	TGTGCCAGCAGTCTTACTTTTGGTGAGCAGTTCTTC
TRBV10-3	TRBJ2-7	.	.	CAISDSVRAYEQYF	TGTGCCATCAGTGATTCAGTCAGGGCCTACGAGCAGTACTTC
TRBV29-1	TRBJ1-1	TRBD1	.	CSVDHDRGRAFF	TGCAGCGTTGACCATGACAGGGGACGGGCTTTCTTT
TRBV6-6	TRBJ1-2	.	.	CASSWDLNYGYTF	TGTGCCAGCAGCTGGGACCTAAACTATGGCTACACCTTC
TRBV7-9	TRBJ2-3	TRBD1	.	CASSLGDRDADTQYF	TGTGCCAGCAGCTTAGGTGACAGGGACGCAGATACGCAGTATTTT
TRBV29-1	TRBJ1-1	.	.	CSVWDGFEAFF	TGCAGCGTCTGGGACGGTTTTGAAGCTTTCTTT
TRBV7-2	TRBJ2-7	.	.	CASSPVAGHPYEQYF	TGTGCCAGCAGCCCAGTGGCAGGACACCCCTACGAGCAGTACTTC
TRBV6-5	TRBJ2-7	TRBD1	once	CASSYSNLGQTYEQYF	TGTGCCAGCAGTTACTCCAACCTGGGACAGACCTACGAGCAGTACTTC
TRBV5-1	TRBJ2-3	TRBD1	few	CASSPGQGRRSSTDTQYF	TGCGCCAGCAGCCCCGGACAGGGTCGACGGTCTAGCACAGATACGCAGTATTTT
TRBV28	TRBJ2-7	.	once	CASSPLPGYEQYF	TGTGCCAGCAGCCCCCTGCCTGGCTACGAGCAGTACTTC
TRBV29-1	TRBJ2-5	.	.	CSVDSGPPETQYF	TGCAGCGTTGATTCGGGACCTCCTGAGACCCAGTACTTC
TRBV5-1	TRBJ1-5	.	few	CASSLARLQPQHF	TGCGCCAGCAGCTTGGCCCGGCTTCAGCCCCAGCATTTT
TRBV28	TRBJ1-2	.	.	CASSSYLTGYTF	TGTGCCAGCAGTTCATACCTGACTGGCTACACCTTC
TRBV7-2	TRBJ1-5	.	many	CASSPHQGNQPQHF	TGTGCCAGCAGCCCGCACCAGGGGAATCAGCCCCAGCATTTT
TRBV20-1	TRBJ2-7	TRBD1	many	CSASRDRLSHEQYF	TGCAGTGCTAGCCGGGACAGGCTTTCCCACGAGCAGTACTTC
TRBV5-6	TRBJ2-3	TRBD2	few	CASSVLTSGGVDTQYF	TGTGCCAGCAGCGTACTGACTAGCGGGGGGGTTGATACGCAGTATTTT
TRBV19	TRBJ2-7	TRBD1	.	CASSIYDGQAEYF	TGTGCCAGTAGTATATACGACGGACAGGCGGAGTACTTC
TRBV10-3	TRBJ2-7	TRBD2	few	CAISDWAGGSYYEQYF	TGTGCCATCAGTGACTGGGCGGGGGGATCCTACTACGAGCAGTACTTC
TRBV12-3/TRBV12-4	TRBJ2-7	TRBD2	.	CASSSTSQSPYEQYF	TGTGCCAGCAGTTCGACTAGCCAAAGTCCCTACGAGCAGTACTTC
TRBV15	TRBJ1-2	TRBD1	few	CATSRDLGQGMEGYTF	TGTGCCACCAGCAGAGATCTGGGACAGGGGATGGAGGGCTACACCTTC
TRBV12-3/TRBV12-4	TRBJ1-6	TRBD1	.	CASRPPGQNSPLHF	TGTGCCAGCAGGCCTCCGGGACAGAATTCACCCCTCCACTTT
TRBV7-2	TRBJ2-1	TRBD1	few	CASSLPRDRATHNEQFF	TGTGCCAGCAGCTTACCGAGGGACAGGGCGACACACAATGAGCAGTTCTTC
TRBV29-1	TRBJ2-7	TRBD1	few	CSGRDRTYEQYF	TGCAGCGGGCGGGACAGGACCTACGAGCAGTACTTC
TRBV7-2	TRBJ2-2	.	few	CASSQGTGHTGELFF	TGTGCCAGCAGCCAAGGGACGGGCCACACCGGGGAGCTGTTTTTT
TRBV10-2	TRBJ2-6	.	few	CASSDGQGISGANVLTF	TGCGCCAGCAGTGACGGGCAGGGGATCTCTGGGGCCAACGTCCTGACTTTC
TRBV6-5	TRBJ2-5	.	.	CASSYSVGSRETQYF	TGTGCCAGCAGTTACTCTGTCGGATCGCGGGAGACCCAGTACTTC
TRBV12-3/TRBV12-4	TRBJ2-3	TRBD2	.	CASTRTQERGTQYF	TGTGCCAGCACCAGGACTCAAGAGCGGGGTACGCAGTATTTT
TRBV9	TRBJ1-2	.	few	CASSVVTGPNYGYTF	TGTGCCAGCAGCGTAGTAACAGGGCCTAACTATGGCTACACCTTC
TRBV18	TRBJ2-1	TRBD2	.	CASSPSSGGGGGSYNEQFF	TGTGCCAGCTCACCATCCAGCGGGGGGGGCGGCGGCTCCTACAATGAGCAGTTCTTC
TRBV20-1	TRBJ1-1	.	.	CSAAISGGGTEAFF	TGCAGTGCCGCGATCTCCGGCGGGGGGACAGAAGCTTTCTTT
TRBV20-1	TRBJ2-1	.	few	CSARFVGEPFF	TGCAGTGCTAGATTCGTCGGGGAACCGTTCTTC
TRBV28	TRBJ2-7	.	.	CASTPYLGGSYEQYF	TGTGCCAGCACCCCCTATCTAGGGGGCTCCTACGAGCAGTACTTC
TRBV12-3/TRBV12-4	TRBJ2-3	TRBD1	.	CTSRVTGGADTQYF	TGTACCAGCAGGGTGACAGGGGGCGCAGATACGCAGTATTTT
TRBV7-2	TRBJ2-3	TRBD1	.	CASSPHQGAADTQYF	TGTGCCAGCAGCCCCCACCAGGGGGCCGCAGATACGCAGTATTTT
TRBV7-3	TRBJ2-6	.	.	CASSPGFIFSGANVLTF	TGTGCCAGCTCCCCGGGCTTCATTTTCTCTGGGGCCAACGTCCTGACTTTC
TRBV5-5	TRBJ1-4	.	.	CASSSGSLNEKLFF	TGTGCCAGCAGCTCTGGCTCTCTTAATGAAAAACTGTTTTTT
TRBV12-3/TRBV12-4	TRBJ2-3	.	.	CASSSLTDTQYF	TGTGCCAGCAGTTCCCTCACAGATACGCAGTATTTT
TRBV29-1	TRBJ2-7	TRBD1	.	CSVGFQGADREQYF	TGCAGCGTTGGTTTTCAGGGGGCAGATCGGGAGCAGTACTTC
TRBV19	TRBJ2-3	TRBD2	.	CASSKGLAGDTDTQYF	TGTGCCAGTAGTAAAGGACTAGCGGGAGACACAGATACGCAGTATTTT
TRBV9	TRBJ2-7	TRBD1	few	CASSVGDRAYEQYF	TGTGCCAGCAGCGTAGGGGACAGGGCCTACGAGCAGTACTTC
TRBV5-1	TRBJ2-7	.	few	CASSLGVISYNEQYF	TGCGCCAGCAGCTTGGGGGTAATCTCCTACAATGAGCAGTACTTC
TRBV5-5	TRBJ2-1	TRBD1	few	CASSFLTGALYNEQFF	TGTGCCAGCAGCTTTCTGACAGGGGCCCTCTACAATGAGCAGTTCTTC
TRBV29-1	TRBJ2-2	TRBD1	.	CSAQRDRGTGELFF	TGCAGCGCCCAGAGGGACAGGGGAACCGGGGAGCTGTTTTTT
TRBV18	TRBJ2-1	.	few	CASSFSETGEQFF	TGTGCCAGCTCATTTTCAGAGACCGGTGAGCAGTTCTTC
TRBV12-3/TRBV12-4	TRBJ2-7	.	few	CASSFGHEQYF	TGTGCCAGCAGTTTTGGACACGAGCAGTACTTC
TRBV12-3/TRBV12-4	TRBJ2-1	.	.	CASSPRWGTSYSEQFF	TGTGCCAGCAGTCCTCGCTGGGGGACGTCCTACAGTGAGCAGTTCTTC